The entry below gives a single T cell receptor beta chain sequence along with its context. As yet, its antigen is unknown. This sample is drawn from a study of cytomegalovirus exposure and HLA in healthy donors. A multiplex PCR was run with 60 Vbeta primers and 13 Jbeta primers. The repertoire was sequenced with immunoSEQ multiplex PCR; TCRdb's copy has only in-frame clones and lacks some. The sample holds about 200,000 clones, around four fifths seen once. Overall study results and limits: An Asian-associated ancestry cluster reportedly showed fewer N-insertions than the roughly 670-donor mean in a later analysis.

This TCR derives from a middle-aged man in good health and CMV-seronegative. Sample: PBMCs.

CDR3 DNA sequence: TGTGCCAGCAGACAATGGGGGGTCGGGAATAACTATGGCTACACCTTC. Translation gives CASRQWGVGNNYGYTF. The genes are TRBV5-6 and TRBJ1-2, with D possibly being TRBD1 (5 bases). V was clipped by 5 bases and J by 1 base, with 18 bases between them. In germline, CDR1 is SGHDT, CDR2 YYEEEE. The CDR3 loop spans 16 amino acids. The entire variable domain, with the rest obtained from reference TRBV5-6 and TRBJ1-2, is as follows: DAGVTQSPTHLIKTRGQQVTLRCSPKSGHDTVSWYQQALGQGPQFIFQYYEEEERQRGNFPDRFSGHQFPNYSSELNVNALLLGDSALYLCASRQWGVGNNYGYTFGSGTRLTVV.